The clone carrying this T cell receptor (beta chain) has a count of ten or more. This sample stems from a study of regulatory T cells in long-lasting Graves disease. The sample's time point: persistent/refractory GD, antithyroid drugs over 5 years with positive TRAb. RNA isolated from PBMCs was used to make the TCR library. Doctors identified Graves' disease using the American Thyroid Association guidelines. Combining iRepertoire HTBI primers with Arm-PCR of CDR3 regions, the authors built TCR beta libraries. TCRdb called the multiplex PCR reads again in MiXCR, with one record for every CDR3 protein. The table has approximately 400,000 distinct CDR3 sequences, more than 20% seen once; the top ten hold approximately 30%. Germline loops: CDR1 MDHEN, CDR2 SYDVKM. Trimming pared 5 bases from V and 2 bases from J, leaving 16 bases between. The CDR3 has 15 amino acids.

The origin of this receptor is a woman between 40 and 50 years old with Graves disease. The V and J genes are TRBV28 and TRBJ2-7, with TRBD2 as a possible D gene (6 bases). Sequenced here: peripheral blood mononuclear cells (PBMCs), sampled when the disease was refractory, from a patient treated with antithyroid drugs. DNA of the CDR3: TGTGCCAGCAGTGTGGATGGGAGGAGAACCTACGAGCAGTACTTC. Protein product: CASSVDGRRTYEQYF. Complete variable domain (other parts from reference TRBV28 and TRBJ2-7): DVKVTQSSRYLVKRTGEKVFLECVQDMDHENMFWYRQDPGLGLRLIYFSYDVKMKEKGDIPEGYSVSREKKERFSLILESASTNQTSMYLCASSVDGRRTYEQYFGPGTRLTVT.